These 12 T cell receptor beta chains came from one sample sequenced in a study of blood T cells in healthy people across ages. A second PCR of about 7 to 12 cycles used a sample-barcoded 5' primer and a J-beta primer mix. In TCRdb, the 5' RACE reads were re-called with MiXCR into one record per CDR3 protein. The data show about 730,000 distinct CDR3 sequences, approximately 39% seen once. Sequenced: blood. All receptors come from a woman aged 55-70 years in good health.

The rearrangement joins TRBV7-9 to TRBJ1-2; TRBD1 matches at 9 bases. Germline V gives CDR1 SEHNR, CDR2 FQNEAQ (reference sequence). Unmatched junction bases numbered 16, after V lost 5 bases and J lost 0 bases. The CDR3 totals 19 residues. The CDR3 reads CASSPSPGTGWLANYGYTF. In DNA form, the CDR3 reads TGTGCCAGCAGCCCAAGCCCCGGGACAGGGTGGTTAGCTAACTATGGCTACACCTTC.

The genes are TRBV12-3 or TRBV12-4 and TRBJ2-5; possibly TRBD1 or TRBD2 for D (5 bases each). V shed 8 bases and J shed 6 bases, with 7 bases lying between them. The CDR3 is 10 amino acids. The CDR3 region is CASGGKTQYF. The DNA for the CDR3 is TGTGCCAGCGGGGGAAAGACCCAGTACTTC.

The chain is built from TRBV18 and TRBJ2-5; D gene unclear. The V gene's germline CDR1 is KGHSH and CDR2 LQKENI. V lost 0 bases, J lost 1 base, and 15 bases lay in between. CDR3 length equals 17 residues. The CDR3 bases are TGTGCCAGCTCACCACCCATAGACCGGATTTTCCAAGAGACCCAGTACTTC. This codes for CASSPPIDRIFQETQYF.

In its sample, this clonotype was seen once. The rearrangement joins TRBV6-2 or TRBV6-3 to TRBJ1-1; 9 bases are shared with TRBD1. V gave up 4 bases and J gave up 1 base; unmatched junction bases: 4. Germline values: CDR1 MNHEY, CDR2 SVGEGT. CDR3 size: 15 residues. The CDR3, as DNA: TGTGCCAGCAGTTCCCCGGGACAGGGGAACACTGAAGCTTTCTTT. It translates to CASSSPGQGNTEAFF.

V usage is TRBV5-1 and J usage is TRBJ2-6, with D possibly being TRBD2 (6 bases). The germline V gene has CDR1 SGHRS and CDR2 YFSETQ. Trimming took off 5 bases at V and 2 bases at J, with 8 bases between the two ends. The CDR3 is 14 residues long. CDR3 coding DNA: TGCGCCAGCAGTGCGGGACCTGGGGCCAACGTCCTGACTTTC. Translated, it gives CASSAGPGANVLTF.

The chain employs TRBV7-6 and TRBJ1-4; D is possibly TRBD1 (5 bases). Germline lookup yields CDR1 SGHVS and CDR2 FNYEAQ. V was trimmed by 1 base and J by 8 bases, leaving 11 bases between them. CDR3 length: 14 residues. The CDR3 nucleotides read TGTGCCAGCAGCTTAGACGGGGCAGGGGAAAAACTGTTTTTT. This encodes CASSLDGAGEKLFF.

This clonotype has at least ten counts. The J gene is TRBJ2-5, the V gene TRBV11-2, with D hard to call. V was pared by 1 base and J by 1 base, with 7 bases between. The CDR3 has 14 amino acids. Germline V gene data show CDR1 as SGHAT and CDR2 as FQNNGV. CDR3 loop: CASSLGASQETQYF. CDR3 coding DNA: TGTGCCAGCAGCTTAGGGGCTAGCCAAGAGACCCAGTACTTC.

This chain joins TRBV12-3 or TRBV12-4 and TRBJ1-1; TRBD1 might be the D (6 bases). This CDR3 region has 15 residues. Trimming pared 5 bases from V and 1 base from J, leaving 14 bases between. The CDR3 here is CASSPDRRTNTEAFF. The CDR3 DNA is TGTGCCAGCAGTCCCGACAGGCGAACGAACACTGAAGCTTTCTTT.

The chain joins TRBV5-1 to TRBJ1-1; D is undetermined. CDR1 is SGHRS and CDR2 is YFSETQ in the germline V gene. CDR3 length: 14 residues. The V and J ends lost 2 bases and 2 bases respectively, with 10 bases between them. The CDR3 here is CASSFLGSNTEAFF. In DNA form, the CDR3 reads TGCGCCAGCAGCTTTTTGGGCAGCAACACTGAAGCTTTCTTT. The full variable domain, rest sourced from reference TRBV5-1 and TRBJ1-1, is KAGVTQTPRYLIKTRGQQVTLSCSPISGHRSVSWYQQTPGQGLQFLFEYFSETQRNKGNFPGRFSGRQFSNSRSEMNVSTLELGDSALYLCASSFLGSNTEAFFGQGTRLTVV.

The V gene is TRBV4-3, the J gene TRBJ2-7; 9 bases are a match to TRBD2. The CDR3 contains 17 residues. Germline-derived CDR1 and CDR2 are LGHNA and YSLEER. V shed 0 bases and J 5 bases; nucleotides not matched to a gene: 11. CDR3 in DNA: TGCGCCAGCAGCCAAGAGTGGGGGACTAGCTGGTCTCACGAGCAGTACTTC. Translation gives CASSQEWGTSWSHEQYF.

This clonotype was observed once. This sequence joins TRBV6-1 and TRBJ1-4; D remains unclear. CDR3 length equals 12 residues. Trimming cost V 4 bases and J 8 bases, with 8 bases left between them. From germline, CDR1 is MNHNS and CDR2 SASEGT. CDR3 in amino acids: CASSGMWEKLFF. DNA of the CDR3: TGTGCCAGCAGTGGTATGTGGGAAAAACTGTTTTTT.

The table lists this clonotype with many counts. In nucleotides, the CDR3 is TGTGCCAGCAGTTACTCGGGCAGTCAAGAGACCCAGTACTTC. This sequence encodes CASSYSGSQETQYF. The rearrangement links TRBV6-6 to TRBJ2-5; D is undetermined. The V gene lost 0 bases and the J gene lost 2 bases, with 7 bases spanning the gap. CDR1 is MNHNY and CDR2 is SVGAGI in the germline V gene (reference sequence). The CDR3 has 14 residues.